What follows are 31 T cell receptor beta chains derived from one specimen sequenced in a study of T cell responses to AZD1222 COVID-19 vaccine. The table came from immunoSEQ multiplex PCR; TCRdb's copy has only in-frame clones and leaves some out. The table shows about 56,000 clones, with approximately 84% occurring only once. Here the sequenced sample was peripheral blood, taken on day 0 of AZD1222 vaccination. The receptors here all came from an adult in good health.

Comment on this clone: Other DNA sequences of this sample code for an identical CDR3. The chain couples TRBV6-5 to TRBJ1-2; D gene uncertain. Germline V CDR1 and CDR2: MNHEY, SVGAGI. The CDR3 is 14 amino acids. The V end was cut by 4 bases, the J end by 0 bases, with 9 bases between. Here the CDR3 reads CASSSPGANYGYTF. Here the CDR3 DNA reads TGTGCCAGCAGTTCCCCGGGAGCTAACTATGGCTACACCTTC.

The chain combines TRBV7-9 with TRBJ1-1, with D unclear. V was pared by 4 bases and J by 0 bases, with 18 bases between. CDR1 SEHNR and CDR2 FQNEAQ come from the germline V gene (reference sequence). This CDR3 is built from 17 residues. The CDR3 protein is CASSSEYGSGMNTEAFF. In nucleotides, the CDR3 is TGTGCCAGCAGCTCCGAATACGGGTCGGGGATGAACACTGAAGCTTTCTTT. Looking up the rest from reference TRBV7-9 and TRBJ1-1 gives the full variable domain: DTGVSQNPRHKITKRGQNVTFRCDPISEHNRLYWYRQTLGQGPEFLTYFQNEAQLEKSRLLSDRFSAERPKGSFSTLEIQRTEQGDSAMYLCASSSEYGSGMNTEAFFGQGTRLTVV.

The chain uses TRBV5-5 and TRBJ1-2, with 11 bases identical to TRBD1. CDR1 SGHKS and CDR2 YYEKEE come from the germline V gene (reference sequence). Losses at the gene ends were 2 bases for V and 8 bases for J; bases not matched to a gene: 5. There are 14 residues in the CDR3. The CDR3 region is CASSFRTGGSGYTF. The CDR3 coding sequence is TGTGCCAGCAGCTTTCGGACAGGGGGCAGCGGCTACACCTTC.

The chain carries TRBV9 and TRBJ2-1; weak D call: TRBD1 (5 bases). The CDR3 is made up of 16 amino acids. V lost 0 bases and J lost 4, with 14 bases in between. From germline, CDR1 is SGDLS and CDR2 YYNGEE. Written as DNA, the CDR3 is TGTGCCAGCAGCGTAGGGGGCTTTATGGGTTACAATGAGCAGTTCTTC. The encoded protein is CASSVGGFMGYNEQFF.

The V gene is TRBV11-1, the J gene TRBJ2-3; maybe TRBD1 (5 bases). With 2 bases removed from V and 7 bases from J, the gap between germline ends came to 16 bases. This CDR3 contains 15 residues. Germline values: CDR1 SGHAT, CDR2 FQDESV (reference sequence). CDR3 amino acids: CASSLPIVWTHTQYF. The CDR3 DNA reads TGTGCCAGCAGCTTACCAATAGTCTGGACACATACGCAGTATTTT.

The chain uses TRBV7-2 and TRBJ1-2; D is unclear. The length of the CDR3 is 14 residues. Between the trimmed V and J ends, which lost 1 base and 1 base, there was a span of 7 bases. CDR1 is SGHTA and CDR2 is FQGNSA in the germline V gene. The CDR3 protein is CASSLGGFNYGYTF. The CDR3 DNA sequence: TGTGCCAGCAGCTTAGGAGGCTTTAACTATGGCTACACCTTC.

The chain combines TRBV30 with TRBJ1-6; D remains unclear. The ends were cut back, 0 bases at V and 7 bases at J, with 10 bases in the middle. This CDR3 region has 14 residues. CDR1 and CDR2 (germline): GTSNPN, SVGIG (reference sequence). CDR3 bases: TGTGCCTGGAGTGTAGAGGTGGTAAATTCACCCCTCCACTTT. Residues: CAWSVEVVNSPLHF.

This chain joins TRBV5-6 and TRBJ1-5; no clear D. The CDR3 extends over 13 amino acids. Germline lookup yields CDR1 SGHDT and CDR2 YYEEEE. Trimming stripped 4 bases from V and 0 bases from J, with 5 bases between. CDR3 loop: CASSLNSNQPQHF. CDR3 bases: TGTGCCAGCAGCCTAAATAGCAATCAGCCCCAGCATTTT.

The chain uses TRBV4-2 and TRBJ2-3, with D tentatively TRBD1 (6 bases). The ends were cut back, 0 bases at V and 3 bases at J, with 19 bases in the middle. CDR3 length equals 18 residues. The germline V gene encodes CDR1 LGHNA and CDR2 YNFKEQ. CDR3 protein: CASSQDRGRGMGTDTQYF. The CDR3 coding sequence is TGTGCCAGCAGCCAAGACCGTGGAAGGGGGATGGGGACAGATACGCAGTATTTT.

The chain has TRBV19 and TRBJ2-1, with D possibly being TRBD2 (5 bases). This CDR3 is built from 15 residues. Germline CDR1 and CDR2: LNHDA and SQIVND (reference sequence). V was cut by 9 bases and J by 2 bases, with 17 bases left in between. The CDR3 region is CASVSRADTYNEQFF. CDR3 DNA: TGTGCCAGCGTTTCGAGGGCCGATACCTACAATGAGCAGTTCTTC.

The chain has TRBV7-3 and TRBJ2-2; no firm D call. Germline lookup yields CDR1 SGHTA and CDR2 FQGTGA. Trimming pared 2 bases from V and 2 bases from J, leaving 9 bases between. The CDR3 runs 15 residues. The CDR3 nucleotides read TGTGCCAGCAGCTTAGGGCCGGTAAACACCGGGGAGCTGTTTTTT. Its translation: CASSLGPVNTGELFF. The variable domain in full, with the rest retrieved from reference TRBV7-3 and TRBJ2-2, is GAGVSQTPSNKVTEKGKYVELRCDPISGHTALYWYRQSLGQGPEFLIYFQGTGAADDSGLPNDRFFAVRPEGSVSTLKIQRTERGDSAVYLCASSLGPVNTGELFFGEGSRLTVL.

In DNA form, the CDR3 reads TGTGCCTGGAGCCTCGACACAGGGGGCGGGACTGAAGCTTTCTTT. Its translation: CAWSLDTGGGTEAFF. V and J are TRBV30 and TRBJ1-1; TRBD1 matches 9 bases. This CDR3 has 15 residues. V was pared by 3 bases and J by 5 bases, with 10 bases of the junction left unmatched. Germline V gene lookup returns CDR1 GTSNPN and CDR2 SVGIG (reference sequence).

This clone occurred once. The chain uses TRBV4-1 and TRBJ1-6; D is uncertain. CDR3 size: 16 residues. Per germline, CDR1 MGHRA and CDR2 YSYEKL. Trimming left V 0 bases short and J 4 bases short, with 10 bases between. As DNA, the CDR3 is TGCGCCAGCAGCCAAGATGGGTCGAGGTATAATTCACCCCTCCACTTT. Its protein is CASSQDGSRYNSPLHF.

Here the CDR3 DNA reads TGTGCCAGTACCGGGGAGGCAGGGGGCCGAGGACTTGGCTACACCTTC. Translation: CASTGEAGGRGLGYTF. The rearrangement links TRBV19 to TRBJ1-2; 8 bases match TRBD1. Trimming cost V 7 bases and J 7 bases; bases outside gene matches: 17. The CDR3 has 16 amino acids. Germline V gene lookup returns CDR1 LNHDA and CDR2 SQIVND (reference sequence).

This chain joins TRBV5-6 and TRBJ2-7; 10 nucleotides agree with TRBD2. Trimming removed 1 base from V and 5 bases from J; junction bases left unmatched: 6. CDR1 and CDR2 (germline): SGHDT, YYEEEE. The CDR3 sequence is 15 residues long. The CDR3 sequence: CASSLILAGVHEQYF. The CDR3 bases are TGTGCCAGCAGCTTGATCCTAGCGGGAGTTCACGAGCAGTACTTC.

This clone was observed a few times. The chain employs TRBV5-1 and TRBJ1-1; 7 bases align to TRBD1. V was clipped by 4 bases and J by 0 bases; unmatched bases: 6. The CDR3 has 15 residues. Per germline, CDR1 SGHRS and CDR2 YFSETQ. The CDR3: CASSVEQGMNTEAFF. The DNA for the CDR3 is TGCGCCAGCAGCGTTGAACAGGGGATGAACACTGAAGCTTTCTTT.

J is TRBJ1-1 and V is TRBV27, with 8 positions matching TRBD1. CDR3 length: 15 residues. Germline V gene sequence: CDR1 MNHEY, CDR2 SMNVEV (reference sequence). The ends lost 4 bases at V and 7 bases at J; junction bases unmatched: 11. The CDR3 region has the DNA TGTGCCAGCAGTTCTAGCAACACAGGGGGGCTTGAAGCTTTCTTT. As protein: CASSSSNTGGLEAFF.

The chain has TRBV7-8 and TRBJ2-6, with D possibly called TRBD1 or TRBD2 (5 bases each). V was pared by 5 bases and J by 2 bases, with 22 bases between. The CDR3 has 19 residues. Germline CDR1 reads SGHVS; CDR2 reads FQNEAQ. The CDR3 bases are TGTGCCAGCAGCCAGGTTTCAGGGACCTTTACCCCTGGGGCCAACGTCCTGACTTTC. This sequence encodes CASSQVSGTFTPGANVLTF.

The genes are TRBV4-2 and TRBJ1-4; D gene ambiguous. The CDR3 loop spans 17 amino acids. In germline, CDR1 is LGHNA, CDR2 YNFKEQ. Trimming took 0 bases from V and 6 from J, leaving 17 bases between them. CDR3 sequence: CASSQDEGQGRDEKLFF. CDR3 in DNA: TGTGCCAGCAGCCAAGATGAAGGTCAAGGGAGGGATGAAAAACTGTTTTTT.

The chain carries TRBV10-2 and TRBJ2-1; 8 bases are shared with TRBD2. The V gene's germline CDR1 is WSHSY and CDR2 SAAADI. The CDR3 has 15 amino acids. The V gene end was trimmed by 6 bases and the J gene end by 5 bases; junction bases not matched to a gene: 9. The CDR3 DNA sequence: TGCGCCAGCAGACCCACTAGCGGAGACCACAATGAGCAGTTCTTC. This gives the protein CASRPTSGDHNEQFF.

The V and J genes are TRBV5-5 and TRBJ2-7, with a tentative D call TRBD1 (6 bases). Per the germline V gene, CDR1 is SGHKS and CDR2 is YYEKEE (reference sequence). The ends were cut back, 7 bases at V and 1 base at J, with 18 bases in the middle. CDR3 size: 15 residues. This CDR3 is CASGLTTGSSYEQYF. CDR3 nucleotide sequence: TGTGCCAGCGGGCTCACGACAGGTTCTTCCTACGAGCAGTACTTC.

V and J are TRBV4-3 and TRBJ2-7, with D tentatively TRBD2 (6 bases). V was clipped by 0 bases and J by 2 bases, with 17 bases between them. The germline CDR1 and CDR2 sequences are LGHNA and YSLEER. The CDR3 extends over 17 amino acids. CDR3 sequence reads: CASSQEHSTRTTYEQYF. The CDR3 DNA reads as TGCGCCAGCAGCCAAGAACATTCGACTAGAACGACCTACGAGCAGTACTTC.

The chain uses TRBV5-1 and TRBJ2-7; D remains unclear. V lost 0 bases and J 3 bases, leaving 7 bases between the germline ends. Germline CDR1 SGHRS, CDR2 YFSETQ. This CDR3 comprises 13 residues. The DNA for the CDR3 is TGCGCCAGCAGCTTGGACCAAAACTACGAGCAGTACTTC. It is translated as CASSLDQNYEQYF.

The V and J genes are TRBV9 and TRBJ2-5; 9 nucleotides line up with TRBD2. The V gene end was trimmed by 1 base and the J gene end by 4 bases; junction bases not matched to a gene: 8. The CDR3 is made up of 16 amino acids. The germline V gene has CDR1 SGDLS and CDR2 YYNGEE. The CDR3 loop reads CASSVLAGEVLETQYF. CDR3 sequence (DNA): TGTGCCAGCAGCGTATTAGCGGGAGAAGTTTTAGAGACCCAGTACTTC.

This clone was counted once. V and J are TRBV28 and TRBJ2-2; tentatively, D is TRBD1 (6 bases). Trimming removed 3 bases from V and 3 bases from J, with 11 bases in between. This CDR3 has 15 amino acids. Germline V gene data show CDR1 as MDHEN and CDR2 as SYDVKM. The CDR3 bases are TGTGCCAGCAGTTTGGGGGACAAAGACACCGGGGAGCTGTTTTTT. This translates into CASSLGDKDTGELFF. The complete variable domain, with remaining parts taken from reference TRBV28 and TRBJ2-2, reads DVKVTQSSRYLVKRTGEKVFLECVQDMDHENMFWYRQDPGLGLRLIYFSYDVKMKEKGDIPEGYSVSREKKERFSLILESASTNQTSMYLCASSLGDKDTGELFFGEGSRLTVL.

The chain couples TRBV6-2 or TRBV6-3 to TRBJ2-7; D ambiguous. From germline, CDR1 is MNHEY and CDR2 SVGEGT. Trimming took 4 bases from V and 5 from J, leaving 6 bases between them. The CDR3 has 11 amino acids. The CDR3 DNA reads as TGTGCCAGCAGTTTTTTCGACGAGCAGTACTTC. Translating gives CASSFFDEQYF.

The V call is TRBV4-3, the J call TRBJ2-3; a possible D gene is TRBD2 (7 bases). Germline values: CDR1 LGHNA, CDR2 YSLEER. The CDR3 is 17 residues long. V was shortened by 0 bases and J by 5 bases, with 18 bases between the two germline ends. The CDR3 coding sequence is TGCGCCAGCAGCCAAGAAAGACGGTGGGGGGGCAGAGATACGCAGTATTTT. The encoded protein is CASSQERRWGGRDTQYF.

The V and J genes are TRBV7-8 and TRBJ1-5, with 7 bases aligning to TRBD1. J lost 5 bases, V lost 5 bases, and 24 bases had no gene match. In germline, CDR1 is SGHVS, CDR2 FQNEAQ. This CDR3 contains 20 residues. The CDR3 is CASSPLVYIPTGYRDQPQHF. DNA of the CDR3: TGTGCCAGCAGCCCCCTCGTGTATATCCCGACAGGGTATCGGGATCAGCCCCAGCATTTT.

The chain has TRBV11-2 and TRBJ1-4; no definite D call. Trimming cost V 3 bases and J 3 bases, with 14 bases left between them. Germline-derived CDR1 and CDR2 are SGHAT and FQNNGV. This CDR3 region has 16 residues. CDR3 in amino acids: CASSFDLGSANEKLFF. In DNA, the CDR3 is TGTGCCAGCAGCTTCGACCTGGGATCAGCTAATGAAAAACTGTTTTTT.

The CDR3 sequence: CASTTGSQGVQYF. The CDR3, as DNA: TGTGCCAGCACTACCGGGTCCCAGGGCGTGCAGTATTTT. The chain uses TRBV27 and TRBJ2-3; possibly TRBD1 for D (5 bases). The CDR3 loop spans 13 amino acids. V lost 7 bases, J lost 11 bases, and 19 bases lay in between. CDR1 and CDR2 from the germline V gene are MNHEY and SMNVEV (reference sequence).

The V call is TRBV6-5, the J call TRBJ2-1; D unclear. Deletions cut 5 bases from V and 2 bases from J, with 10 bases between. Per germline, CDR1 MNHEY and CDR2 SVGAGI. The CDR3 length is 14 residues. CDR3 bases: TGTGCCAGCAGTAGAACAGCCGCCTACAATGAGCAGTTCTTC. It yields the protein CASSRTAAYNEQFF.